This TCR beta chain was found in a study of OX40 agonist ivuxolimab in advanced cancers. Study as a whole: Dose-escalation patients had hepatocellular carcinoma, melanoma, renal cell or head and neck cancer. Regarding the study as a whole: By week 6 at 0.1 to 3.0 mg/kg, blood CD4+ and CD8+ T cells had expanded clonally. Expanded clones belonging to CD8+ T cells outnumbered, on average, those of CD4+.

The data were produced by immunoSEQ multiplex PCR, yet TCRdb's version contains in-frame clones alone and is incomplete. The sample records some 50,000 clones, more than 70% being singletons. CDR1 is SEHNR, CDR2 FQNEAQ, per germline (reference sequence). V was trimmed by 5 bases and J by 2 bases, leaving 20 bases between them. The CDR3 is made up of 17 amino acids. As regards this clone: What it binds is unknown.

V gene TRBV7-9 combines with J gene TRBJ2-3, with D possibly being TRBD1 or TRBD2 (5 bases each). This sequence was found in an adult with an advanced solid tumor such as melanoma, head and neck, liver or kidney cancer. The starting material was CD4+ or CD8+ T cells sorted from blood, obtained in a trial of the OX40 agonist ivuxolimab. CDR3 nucleotides: TGTGCCAGCAGCATCTACGGGGCGGGCAAGACCACAGATACGCAGTATTTT. Protein: CASSIYGAGKTTDTQYF. The entire variable domain, with the rest obtained from reference TRBV7-9 and TRBJ2-3, is as follows: DTGVSQNPRHKITKRGQNVTFRCDPISEHNRLYWYRQTLGQGPEFLTYFQNEAQLEKSRLLSDRFSAERPKGSFSTLEIQRTEQGDSAMYLCASSIYGAGKTTDTQYFGPGTRLTVL.